Below, 16 T cell receptor beta chains from the same sample are listed, as sequenced in a study of T cells in Graves' hyperthyroidism and ophthalmopathy. Amplified TCR beta CDR3 regions derived from RNA transcripts. HTBI primers were employed in a first-round RT-PCR of the TCR CDR3. TCRdb re-analysed the multiplex PCR reads in MiXCR, keeping a single row per CDR3 protein. This sample has around 450,000 distinct CDR3 sequences, with approximately 14% found just once. Sequenced material: blood. Receptors were obtained from a woman aged 18-29 years with Graves' hyperthyroidism.

This clonotype was detected a few times. The V and J genes are TRBV20-1 and TRBJ2-5; 11 bases align to TRBD2. The CDR3 extends over 17 amino acids. Germline values: CDR1 DFQATT, CDR2 SNEGSKA (reference sequence). The V gene end was trimmed by 0 bases and the J gene end by 7 bases; junction bases not matched to a gene: 13. The DNA for the CDR3 is TGCAGTGCTAGAGATCCAATTACTAGCGGGAGTGTTGGGACCCAGTACTTC. Residues: CSARDPITSGSVGTQYF.

J is TRBJ1-1 and V is TRBV19; D is undetermined. The V end was cut by 7 bases, the J end by 7 bases, with 16 bases between. This CDR3 spans 13 amino acids. Germline CDR1 is LNHDA and CDR2 is SQIVND (reference sequence). The CDR3 here is CASNTRRPGEAFF. The CDR3 DNA sequence: TGTGCCAGTAATACCAGACGGCCAGGTGAAGCTTTCTTT.

This clonotype was observed at least ten times. DNA of the CDR3: TGCGCCAGCAGCCAAGGACGGCAGTCGAGCTCCTACGAGCAGTACTTC. This encodes CASSQGRQSSSYEQYF. The chain combines TRBV4-1 with TRBJ2-7; no firm D call. The V end lost 1 base, the J end lost 0 bases, and 13 bases lay between the germline ends. This CDR3 contains 16 residues. In germline, CDR1 is MGHRA, CDR2 YSYEKL.

This clonotype was counted between two and nine times. The chain has TRBV29-1 and TRBJ2-1; 7 positions agree with TRBD1. From germline, CDR1 is SQVTM and CDR2 ANQGSEA. The CDR3 loop spans 15 amino acids. The CDR3 DNA reads TGCAACCCCATCCGACAGGGTACCCGCTACAATGAGCAGTTCTTC. Residues: CNPIRQGTRYNEQFF.

The chain's CDR3 is CASSVTWTDTGELFF. For the CDR3, the DNA is TGTGCCAGCAGTGTGACGTGGACGGACACCGGGGAGCTGTTTTTT. The V and J genes are TRBV6-1 and TRBJ2-2; D is undetermined. Per germline, CDR1 MNHNS and CDR2 SASEGT. V shed 4 bases and J shed 3 bases, with 12 bases lying between them. The CDR3 loop spans 15 amino acids.

The chain is built from TRBV29-1 and TRBJ2-2; weak D call: TRBD2 (6 bases). In germline, CDR1 is SQVTM, CDR2 ANQGSEA. V was pared by 6 bases and J by 3 bases, with 11 bases between. The CDR3 runs to 13 residues. In nucleotides, the CDR3 is TGCAGCGTAGGCACGGGGGACACCGGGGAGCTGTTTTTT. This gives the protein CSVGTGDTGELFF.

The chain uses TRBV7-9 and TRBJ2-7; 7 bases agree with TRBD1. This CDR3 region has 12 residues. In germline, CDR1 is SEHNR, CDR2 FQNEAQ (reference sequence). The V and J ends lost 8 bases and 3 bases, in that order; junction bases with no gene match: 4. The CDR3 protein is CASRQGGYEQYF. The CDR3 region has the DNA TGTGCCAGCCGACAGGGTGGCTACGAGCAGTACTTC. Full variable domain (rest looked up from reference TRBV7-9 and TRBJ2-7): DTGVSQNPRHKITKRGQNVTFRCDPISEHNRLYWYRQTLGQGPEFLTYFQNEAQLEKSRLLSDRFSAERPKGSFSTLEIQRTEQGDSAMYLCASRQGGYEQYFGPGTRLTVT.

This clonotype was seen repeatedly, ten times or more. The V and J genes are TRBV7-8 and TRBJ2-5; 13 nucleotides line up with TRBD2. The CDR3 has 18 residues. Trimming removed 1 base from V and 4 bases from J; junction bases left unmatched: 9. Per the germline V gene, CDR1 is SGHVS and CDR2 is FQNEAQ. The CDR3 DNA follows: TGTGCCAGCAGCTTAGAACTAGCGGGAGGGCCGGCTGGAGAGACCCAGTACTTC. Its protein product is CASSLELAGGPAGETQYF.

This clonotype was detected many times. The DNA for the CDR3 is TGTGCCGGCGGCGGGGTAGGGGCTACTGAAGCTTTCTTT. Residues: CAGGGVGATEAFF. The chain employs TRBV6-2 or TRBV6-3 and TRBJ1-1; the D gene is possibly TRBD1 (5 bases). Trimming took off 11 bases at V and 5 bases at J, with 18 bases between the two ends. The V gene's germline CDR1 is MNHEY and CDR2 SVGEGT. This CDR3 contains 13 residues.

The chain employs TRBV12-3 or TRBV12-4 and TRBJ2-2; D is unclear. CDR3 size: 14 residues. The germline V and J ends were trimmed by 3 bases and 1 base, with 6 bases remaining between them. Written as DNA, the CDR3 is TGTGCCAGCAGTTTCCGAGAGAACACCGGGGAGCTGTTTTTT. It translates to CASSFRENTGELFF.

At least ten counts were recorded for this clonotype. The chain couples TRBV6-1 to TRBJ2-2; D is uncertain. The V end lost 6 bases, the J end lost 0 bases, and 14 bases lay between the germline ends. The CDR3 runs to 16 residues. Germline CDR1 and CDR2: MNHNS and SASEGT. The CDR3 nucleotides read TGTGCCAGCAGGCTTACGACTGGATCGAACACCGGGGAGCTGTTTTTT. As protein: CASRLTTGSNTGELFF.

The gene calls are TRBV7-9 and TRBJ1-1; unclear D gene. V was clipped by 6 bases and J by 6 bases, with 14 bases between them. This CDR3 is built from 13 residues. Per germline, CDR1 SEHNR and CDR2 FQNEAQ (reference sequence). CDR3 nucleotides: TGTGCCAGCAGAGCGGAGGTTTTTTCTGAAGCTTTCTTT. It is translated as CASRAEVFSEAFF.

A note on this clonotype: Just one base apart from a much larger clone, this may be a read error. The chain carries TRBV6-1 and TRBJ2-1; 8 nucleotides align to TRBD2. CDR3 size: 15 residues. Germline V gene data show CDR1 as MNHNS and CDR2 as SASEGT. The junction had 5 bases not matched to a gene; V was cut back by 6 bases and J by 1 base. The CDR3, as DNA: TGTGCCAGCAGGCAAACGGGGGGGTCCTACAATGAGCAGTTCTTC. It yields the protein CASRQTGGSYNEQFF.

V gene TRBV11-2 combines with J gene TRBJ1-2, with D tentatively TRBD1 (5 bases). The CDR3 runs to 17 residues. The V end lost 2 bases, the J end lost 4 bases, and 20 bases lay between the germline ends. Per germline, CDR1 SGHAT and CDR2 FQNNGV. CDR3 sequence: CASSLSVSGINVYGYTF. CDR3 DNA sequence: TGTGCCAGCAGCTTAAGTGTCTCAGGGATTAATGTCTATGGCTACACCTTC. Supplemented by reference TRBV11-2 and TRBJ1-2, the full variable domain reads EAGVAQSPRYKIIEKRQSVAFWCNPISGHATLYWYQQILGQGPKLLIQFQNNGVVDDSQLPKDRFSAERLKGVDSTLKIQPAKLEDSAVYLCASSLSVSGINVYGYTFGSGTRLTVV.

There are many counts of this clonotype. The J gene is TRBJ2-3, the V gene TRBV4-2; 10 nucleotides match TRBD2. CDR3 size: 17 residues. Germline V gene sequence: CDR1 LGHNA, CDR2 YNFKEQ. V was pared by 3 bases and J by 5 bases, with 11 bases of the junction left unmatched. CDR3 nucleotides: TGTGCCAGCAGCCACCAAGGGGTTAGCGGGAGGAAAGATACGCAGTATTTT. Its protein is CASSHQGVSGRKDTQYF.

This clonotype was counted ten times or more. The rearrangement joins TRBV6-1 to TRBJ2-1; D is unclear. Germline V lookup: CDR1 MNHNS, CDR2 SASEGT. The CDR3 extends over 11 amino acids. The V end was cut by 6 bases, the J end by 3 bases, with 3 bases between. CDR3 in amino acids: CASRIYNEQFF. The CDR3 DNA reads TGTGCCAGCAGAATCTACAATGAGCAGTTCTTC.